A single sample is the source of the 7 T cell receptor beta chains below, sequenced in a study of long-term antiretroviral therapy in people with HIV (dated by TCRdb to between 2021 and 2023). The immunoSEQ hsTCRB v3.0 assay was used at survey level resolution to sequence the TRB variable region. Held by TCRdb, this immuneACCESS table contains in-frame sequences only and omits some clones. Under half of the omission traces to an unresolved V gene where checked; the cause of the rest is unknown. The sample contains 25,000 to 30,000 clones, 82% of them found a single time. The ten largest clones add up to 14% of the sample. Sequencing used unsorted PBMCs, obtained 2.9 years after starting antiretroviral therapy. The receptors derive from a man in his fifties with HIV.

The J gene is TRBJ2-3, the V gene TRBV7-2; D may be TRBD2 (7 bases). CDR3 length equals 16 residues. Trimming left V 2 bases short and J 0 bases short, with 12 bases between. The germline gives CDR1 SGHTA, CDR2 FQGNSA. CDR3 protein: CASSLQGTISTDTQYF. The CDR3 coding sequence is TGTGCCAGCAGCTTACAGGGGACTATTAGCACAGATACGCAGTATTTT. The variable domain in full, with the rest retrieved from reference TRBV7-2 and TRBJ2-3, is GAGVSQSPSNKVTEKGKDVELRCDPISGHTALYWYRQSLGQGLEFLIYFQGNSAPDKSGLPSDRFSAERTGGSVSTLTIQRTQQEDSAVYLCASSLQGTISTDTQYFGPGTRLTVL.

This clone was recorded once. The chain is built from TRBV2 and TRBJ1-1; D call uncertain. This CDR3 has 11 amino acids. Per germline, CDR1 SNHLY and CDR2 FYNNEI. Trimming left V 8 bases short and J 7 bases short, with 11 bases between. CDR3: CASVPGVEAFF. The CDR3 DNA reads TGTGCCAGCGTCCCCGGGGTTGAAGCTTTCTTT.

The gene calls are TRBV9 and TRBJ2-1, with D perhaps TRBD1 (6 bases). Trimming took off 2 bases at V and 2 bases at J, with 11 bases between the two ends. The CDR3 spans 15 residues. The germline V gene has CDR1 SGDLS and CDR2 YYNGEE. The CDR3 here is CASSVSGTPYNEQFF. The CDR3, as DNA: TGTGCCAGCAGCGTGTCCGGGACACCCTACAATGAGCAGTTCTTC.

The chain uses TRBV29-1 and TRBJ1-1; D gene unclear. The CDR3 totals 13 residues. Germline CDR1 reads SQVTM; CDR2 reads ANQGSEA. Trimming pared 7 bases from V and 0 bases from J, leaving 12 bases between. The CDR3 nucleotides are TGCAGCGCCCTCGGGCCCCTGAACACTGAAGCTTTCTTT. It translates to CSALGPLNTEAFF. Filled out from reference TRBV29-1 and TRBJ1-1, the complete variable domain reads SAVISQKPSRDICQRGTSLTIQCQVDSQVTMMFWYRQQPGQSLTLIATANQGSEATYESGFVIDKFPISRPNLTFSTLTVSNMSPEDSSIYLCSALGPLNTEAFFGQGTRLTVV.

J is TRBJ2-1 and V is TRBV10-3, with TRBD2 identical over 9 bases. Germline V gene lookup returns CDR1 ENHRY and CDR2 SYGVKD. The ends lost 0 bases at V and 5 bases at J; junction bases unmatched: 8. The CDR3 is 17 amino acids. In nucleotides, the CDR3 is TGTGCCATCAGTGAGTCGAAGGCTAGCGGGGACAACAATGAGCAGTTCTTC. Translated: CAISESKASGDNNEQFF.

The chain joins TRBV7-9 to TRBJ2-7; tentative D call: TRBD2 (6 bases). This CDR3 has 14 residues. Trimming cost V 5 bases and J 2 bases, with 13 bases left between them. Germline-derived CDR1 and CDR2 are SEHNR and FQNEAQ (reference sequence). This CDR3 reads CASSQPGGAYEQYF. CDR3 bases: TGTGCCAGCAGCCAACCCGGAGGGGCCTACGAGCAGTACTTC.

V gene TRBV2 combines with J gene TRBJ1-5, with D perhaps matching TRBD1 (5 bases). Trimming took 5 bases from V and 7 from J, leaving 18 bases between them. This CDR3 has 15 amino acids. Germline CDR1 is SNHLY and CDR2 is FYNNEI. Here the CDR3 DNA reads TGTGCCAGCAGTCCAACCGGGCTAGGGGACCAGCCCCAGCATTTT. Translated, it gives CASSPTGLGDQPQHF.